A single sample gave rise to the 9 T cell receptor beta chains below, sequenced in a study of blood T cell repertoires in COVID-19. Here immunoSEQ multiplex PCR was the method, and the copy in TCRdb shows in-frame clones only, minus some. Of about 130,000 clones listed, over 70% are singletons. The sequenced sample consisted of peripheral blood. The receptors here all came from a man aged 50 to 59 with active COVID-19.

This rearrangement joins TRBV29-1 to TRBJ2-7; possibly TRBD2 for D (6 bases). V shed 3 bases and J shed 9 bases, with 18 bases lying between them. CDR1 and CDR2 (germline): SQVTM, ANQGSEA. The CDR3 runs 13 residues. DNA of the CDR3: TGCAGCGTTGATTTGGAGGGCACGGGTCGGCAGTACTTC. Translating it yields CSVDLEGTGRQYF.

This chain connects TRBV2 to TRBJ1-6, with D perhaps matching TRBD1 (6 bases). This CDR3 is 15 amino acids long. Germline assignment: CDR1 SNHLY and CDR2 FYNNEI. The V end lost 6 bases, the J end lost 7 bases, and 16 bases lay between the germline ends. The chain's CDR3 is CASRLHRDLNSPLHF. CDR3 nucleotide sequence: TGTGCCAGCAGACTACACAGGGATCTAAATTCACCCCTCCACTTT. Variable domain in full (rest from reference TRBV2 and TRBJ1-6): EPEVTQTPSHQVTQMGQEVILRCVPISNHLYFYWYRQILGQKVEFLVSFYNNEISEKSEIFDDQFSVERPDGSNFTLKIRSTKLEDSAMYFCASRLHRDLNSPLHFGNGTRLTVT.

CDR3 sequence: CASSLGTPGLSSETQYF. The CDR3 DNA follows: TGCGCCAGCAGCCTAGGGACCCCGGGACTATCATCAGAGACCCAGTACTTC. The chain has TRBV4-1 and TRBJ2-5, with TRBD2 matching 7 bases. Per the germline V gene, CDR1 is MGHRA and CDR2 is YSYEKL. V lost 4 bases to trimming and J lost 4 bases; unmatched junction nucleotides: 15. This CDR3 contains 17 residues.

The rearrangement uses TRBV5-1 and TRBJ1-2; no clear D gene. The germline CDR1 and CDR2 sequences are SGHRS and YFSETQ. The germline V and J ends were trimmed by 1 base and 4 bases, with 11 bases remaining between them. The CDR3 has 14 residues. The CDR3 here is CASSLSGHPYGYTF. The CDR3 nucleotides are TGCGCCAGCAGCTTGAGTGGGCACCCCTATGGCTACACCTTC.

The rearrangement links TRBV18 to TRBJ1-3; 7 bases match TRBD1. J gave up 3 bases and V 3 bases, and 2 bases lay outside the gene matches. The CDR3 has 14 residues. Germline V CDR1 and CDR2: KGHSH, LQKENI. CDR3 in DNA: TGTGCCAGCTCACCTGGACAGGATGGAAACACCATATATTTT. Its protein is CASSPGQDGNTIYF.

The chain is built from TRBV5-1 and TRBJ2-1; D is unresolved. Germline CDR1 reads SGHRS; CDR2 reads YFSETQ. This CDR3 region has 13 residues. Trimming took off 1 base at V and 7 bases at J, with 9 bases between the two ends. The CDR3 region is CASSLPLLNEQFF. DNA of the CDR3: TGCGCCAGCAGCTTGCCTTTGTTAAATGAGCAGTTCTTC.

This clone was counted once. The gene calls are TRBV5-1 and TRBJ1-1; D unclear. Trimming took 2 bases from V and 3 from J, leaving 11 bases between them. CDR3 size: 14 residues. Per germline, CDR1 SGHRS and CDR2 YFSETQ. CDR3 in amino acids: CASSLRSPDTEAFF. DNA for the CDR3: TGCGCCAGCAGCTTACGGAGTCCAGACACTGAAGCTTTCTTT.

This sequence joins TRBV9 and TRBJ2-7; no clear D gene. The CDR3 covers 10 residues. The germline CDR1 and CDR2 sequences are SGDLS and YYNGEE. The V end lost 6 bases, the J end lost 9 bases, and 10 bases lay between the germline ends. CDR3 in DNA: TGTGCCAGCATCCTCACGGGGCAGTACTTC. Protein sequence: CASILTGQYF.

The J gene is TRBJ2-7, the V gene TRBV6-5, with D unresolved. V lost 6 bases to trimming and J lost 0 bases, with 15 bases between them. CDR1 and CDR2 from the germline V gene are MNHEY and SVGAGI. This CDR3 is 15 amino acids long. The CDR3 region is CASSPDPVYSYEQYF. DNA for the CDR3: TGTGCCAGCAGCCCCGATCCGGTTTACTCCTACGAGCAGTACTTC.